The 2 T cell receptor beta chains below were found in one sample sequenced in a study of radiotherapy plus CTLA-4 blockade in lung cancer. Profiling relied on immunoSEQ multiplex PCR, and the TCRdb table lists in-frame clones only, not all of them. The sample consists of about 72,000 clones, approximately 78% of them appearing once. The specimen was peripheral blood, collected from a patient treated with radiotherapy plus ipilimumab. The receptors stem from a human donor with non-small cell lung cancer who had a complete response to radiotherapy plus ipilimumab.

This clone was seen only a few times. The V gene is TRBV10-2, the J gene TRBJ1-1; no firm D call. The CDR3 contains 10 residues. Deletions cut 7 bases from V and 3 bases from J, with 3 bases between. The germline CDR1 and CDR2 sequences are WSHSY and SAAADI. The CDR3 DNA reads TGCGCCAGCAAGGACACTGAAGCTTTCTTT. Translation: CASKDTEAFF.

The J gene is TRBJ2-3, the V gene TRBV27, with 7 bases fitting TRBD1. CDR1 and CDR2 (germline): MNHEY, SMNVEV (reference sequence). With V trimmed by 4 bases and J by 0 bases, 10 bases remained unmatched. The CDR3 has 17 residues. This chain's CDR3 is CASSSMTGLSSTDTQYF. Written as DNA, the CDR3 is TGTGCCAGCAGTTCTATGACAGGGCTAAGTAGCACAGATACGCAGTATTTT.